This TCR beta chain was retrieved from a study of blood T cell repertoires in COVID-19. Across the whole study: Sources were T cells, B-cell-depleted T cells, or PBMCs; the material itself was cDNA or gDNA.

Data came from immunoSEQ multiplex PCR; TCRdb stores just in-frame clones and leaves some out. This sample has about 250,000 clones, with approximately 88% found just once. This clone was seen only once. This CDR3 comprises 13 residues. The V and J ends lost 2 bases and 3 bases respectively, with 8 bases between them. Germline V gene lookup returns CDR1 LNHNV and CDR2 YYDKDF (reference sequence). This chain joins TRBV15 and TRBJ2-7; no reliable D call. The sequence was obtained from a woman in her 30s with acute or convalescent COVID-19. The specimen sequenced was peripheral blood. The CDR3 spells CATSRQDYYEQYF. CDR3 nucleotides: TGTGCCACCAGCAGACAGGATTACTACGAGCAGTACTTC. The full variable domain, completed using reference TRBV15 and TRBJ2-7, is DAMVIQNPRYQVTQFGKPVTLSCSQTLNHNVMYWYQQKSSQAPKLLFHYYDKDFNNEADTPDNFQSRRPNTSFCFLDIRSPGLGDTAMYLCATSRQDYYEQYFGPGTRLTVT.